The 10 T cell receptor beta chains given below trace back to one sample, sequenced in a study of cytomegalovirus exposure and HLA in healthy donors. Sequencing was performed with immunoSEQ multiplex PCR; in TCRdb, only in-frame clones are kept and a portion is missing. The repertoire includes 120,000 to 150,000 clones, 80% to 90% of them detected once, and less than 5.5% sits in the top ten. The specimen was PBMCs. These receptor sequences come from a man between 18 and 29 years old in good health and CMV-seropositive.

This chain connects TRBV27 to TRBJ1-1; maybe TRBD1 (5 bases). This CDR3 is built from 14 residues. Trimming removed 3 bases from V and 4 bases from J, with 12 bases in between. The germline gives CDR1 MNHEY, CDR2 SMNVEV (reference sequence). The CDR3 here is CASSFSQGGTEAFF. In DNA, the CDR3 is TGTGCCAGCAGTTTCTCTCAGGGTGGCACTGAAGCTTTCTTT.

The CDR3 reads CASSLGGLRTDTQYF. The DNA of the CDR3 is TGTGCCAGCAGCTTAGGCGGGTTACGCACAGATACGCAGTATTTT. The rearrangement joins TRBV7-3 to TRBJ2-3; weak D call: TRBD2 (5 bases). CDR1 is SGHTA and CDR2 is FQGTGA in the germline V gene. The CDR3 loop spans 15 amino acids. V dropped 2 bases and J dropped 1 base, with 10 bases sitting between them.

The gene calls are TRBV25-1 and TRBJ2-1; 11 nucleotides agree with TRBD2. The germline gives CDR1 MGHDK, CDR2 SYGVNS. The V and J ends lost 0 bases and 4 bases, in that order; junction bases with no gene match: 8. The CDR3 is 18 amino acids. CDR3 nucleotides: TGTGCCAGCAGTGAATACGGACTAGCGGGTCGAATTTACAATGAGCAGTTCTTC. This sequence encodes CASSEYGLAGRIYNEQFF.

This chain uses TRBV19 with TRBJ2-2; 7 nucleotides line up with TRBD1. The ends lost 5 bases at V and 5 bases at J; junction bases unmatched: 5. From germline, CDR1 is LNHDA and CDR2 SQIVND (reference sequence). This CDR3 spans 14 amino acids. DNA for the CDR3: TGTGCCAGTAGTGCAACAGGGGCGACCGGGGAGCTGTTTTTT. Its translation: CASSATGATGELFF.

About this clone: Other nucleotide sequences from this sample produce the same CDR3. The chain's CDR3 is CASSTRQGPYEQYF. The CDR3 coding sequence is TGTGCCAGCAGCACAAGACAGGGACCCTACGAGCAGTACTTC. The chain couples TRBV7-2 to TRBJ2-7; TRBD1 agrees at 7 bases. This CDR3 is built from 14 residues. Germline values: CDR1 SGHTA, CDR2 FQGNSA. Trimming cost V 5 bases and J 2 bases; bases outside gene matches: 6.

This rearrangement joins TRBV5-4 to TRBJ1-2; 9 bases match TRBD1. Germline loops: CDR1 SGHNT, CDR2 YYREEE (reference sequence). The ends lost 2 bases at V and 4 bases at J; junction bases unmatched: 3. CDR3 length equals 14 residues. The CDR3 nucleotides are TGTGCCAGCAGCTTCGGGACAGGGACCTATGGCTACACCTTC. Translation gives CASSFGTGTYGYTF.

This chain links TRBV6-6 with TRBJ1-4; D is ambiguous. The CDR3 covers 13 residues. Trimming removed 2 bases at V and 7 bases at J, with 8 bases between. Germline CDR1 reads MNHNY; CDR2 reads SVGAGI (reference sequence). The CDR3 protein is CASSYLAVEKLFF. DNA for the CDR3: TGTGCCAGCAGTTACCTGGCAGTTGAAAAACTGTTTTTT.

The chain employs TRBV6-5 and TRBJ1-2, with D possibly TRBD1 on 5 matching bases. V gave up 6 bases and J gave up 4 bases, with 12 bases separating them. CDR1 MNHEY and CDR2 SVGAGI come from the germline V gene. This CDR3 comprises 13 residues. The CDR3: CASSQGPPYGYTF. The DNA of the CDR3 is TGTGCCAGCAGCCAGGGCCCGCCCTATGGCTACACCTTC.

The chain joins TRBV30 to TRBJ1-1; D is possibly TRBD1 (5 bases). Looked up from germline, CDR1 is GTSNPN and CDR2 is SVGIG (reference sequence). This CDR3 is 17 amino acids long. Trimming took 0 bases from V and 1 from J, leaving 18 bases between them. The CDR3 DNA sequence: TGTGCCTGGAGTGTAAAGGGGTTTGTGGTGTGGAACACTGAAGCTTTCTTT. Its protein product is CAWSVKGFVVWNTEAFF.

This clone was seen just once. The chain recombines TRBV27 with TRBJ1-5; D is unclear. This CDR3 spans 14 amino acids. V lost 6 bases and J 4 bases, leaving 13 bases between the germline ends. Germline V lookup: CDR1 MNHEY, CDR2 SMNVEV (reference sequence). CDR3 DNA sequence: TGTGCCAGCAGCCTACCGGGATCGAATCAGCCCCAGCATTTT. It encodes CASSLPGSNQPQHF.